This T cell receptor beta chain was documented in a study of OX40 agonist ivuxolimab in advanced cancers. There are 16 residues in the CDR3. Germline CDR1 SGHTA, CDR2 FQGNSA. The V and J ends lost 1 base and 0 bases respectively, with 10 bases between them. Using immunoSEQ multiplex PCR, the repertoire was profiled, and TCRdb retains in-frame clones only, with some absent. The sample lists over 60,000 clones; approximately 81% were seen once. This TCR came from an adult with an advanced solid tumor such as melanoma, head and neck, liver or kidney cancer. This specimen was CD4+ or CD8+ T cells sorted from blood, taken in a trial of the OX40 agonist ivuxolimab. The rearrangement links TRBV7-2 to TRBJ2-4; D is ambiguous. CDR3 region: CASSLDPWLAKNIQYF. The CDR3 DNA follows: TGTGCCAGCAGCTTAGACCCGTGGCTAGCCAAAAACATTCAGTACTTC.